The 13 T cell receptor beta chains given below trace back to one sample, sequenced in a study of blood T cell repertoires in COVID-19. This table comes from immunoSEQ multiplex PCR, and its TCRdb copy is limited to in-frame clones, with some not included. Here the sample spans around 150,000 clones, approximately 86% being singletons. Sample: peripheral blood. These receptor sequences come from a woman in her fifties or sixties who had recovered from COVID-19.

The chain recombines TRBV4-1 with TRBJ2-6, with a weak D call TRBD2 (6 bases). The CDR3 length is 15 residues. The V gene lost 4 bases and the J gene lost 4 bases, with 11 bases spanning the gap. Germline V gene lookup returns CDR1 MGHRA and CDR2 YSYEKL. This CDR3 reads CASSPRGRGANVLTF. CDR3 in DNA: TGCGCCAGCAGCCCGCGTGGGAGGGGGGCCAACGTCCTGACTTTC.

This clone was recorded only once. The rearrangement joins TRBV11-2 to TRBJ2-7; D is possibly TRBD1 (5 bases). The length of the CDR3 is 15 residues. V was pared by 0 bases and J by 2 bases, with 11 bases between. Germline CDR1 is SGHAT and CDR2 is FQNNGV. CDR3: CASSLEAGSTYEQYF. The CDR3 DNA follows: TGTGCCAGCAGCTTAGAGGCAGGGTCAACCTACGAGCAGTACTTC.

The chain combines TRBV28 with TRBJ2-7, with D unresolved. This CDR3 has 14 amino acids. The V gene lost 7 bases and the J gene lost 3 bases, with 16 bases spanning the gap. Germline lookup yields CDR1 MDHEN and CDR2 SYDVKM. The CDR3 sequence: CASTSPGAIYEQYF. Written as DNA, the CDR3 is TGTGCCAGCACCTCTCCCGGAGCTATCTACGAGCAGTACTTC.

The chain uses TRBV4-1 and TRBJ1-4; D not certain. V shed 4 bases and J shed 10 bases, with 22 bases lying between them. The CDR3 covers 16 residues. Germline V gene sequence: CDR1 MGHRA, CDR2 YSYEKL. The CDR3 loop is CASSPATTGGQRKLFF. As DNA, the CDR3 is TGCGCCAGCAGCCCCGCCACGACCGGAGGGCAGAGAAAACTGTTTTTT.

The chain is built from TRBV9 and TRBJ1-1; D unclear. CDR1 is SGDLS and CDR2 is YYNGEE in the germline V gene. V lost 2 bases and J lost 1, with 15 bases in between. The CDR3 extends over 16 amino acids. CDR3 protein: CASSVTPVAQNTEAFF. The CDR3 DNA reads TGTGCCAGCAGCGTCACCCCCGTTGCGCAGAACACTGAAGCTTTCTTT.

This clone appeared a few times. This chain uses TRBV28 with TRBJ2-6, with D possibly matching TRBD1 (6 bases). The germline V gene has CDR1 MDHEN and CDR2 SYDVKM. The length of the CDR3 is 21 residues. Trimming cost V 6 bases and J 0 bases, with 27 bases left between them. CDR3: CASRVQRDTGFALSGANVLTF. The CDR3 DNA reads as TGTGCCAGCAGGGTTCAACGGGACACAGGTTTCGCCCTCTCTGGGGCCAACGTCCTGACTTTC.

CDR3 residues: CASSLGGQGALNSPLHF. The CDR3 DNA sequence: TGTGCCAGCAGCTTAGGGGGACAGGGGGCTCTTAATTCACCCCTCCACTTT. The genes are TRBV7-9 and TRBJ1-6; 12 bases align to TRBD1. The junction had 4 bases not matched to a gene; V was cut back by 1 base and J by 6 bases. Germline V gene lookup returns CDR1 SEHNR and CDR2 FQNEAQ (reference sequence). This CDR3 comprises 17 residues.

The chain has TRBV19 and TRBJ1-2, with 8 bases identical to TRBD1. The V segment lost 5 bases and the J segment 8 bases; nucleotides outside the gene matches: 7. Per the germline V gene, CDR1 is LNHDA and CDR2 is SQIVND (reference sequence). The length of the CDR3 is 13 residues. CDR3 residues: CASSLRDRRGYTF. DNA for the CDR3: TGTGCCAGTAGTTTAAGGGACAGGAGAGGCTACACCTTC.

The chain uses TRBV5-4 and TRBJ1-3; the D is unclear. The CDR3 extends over 16 amino acids. The V and J ends lost 1 base and 4 bases respectively, with 15 bases between them. Germline-derived CDR1 and CDR2 are SGHNT and YYREEE (reference sequence). CDR3 sequence reads: CASSLMAGAYGNTIYF. In DNA form, the CDR3 reads TGTGCCAGCAGCTTGATGGCGGGAGCGTACGGAAACACCATATATTTT.

The chain has TRBV29-1 and TRBJ2-6, with no clear D. The V gene's germline CDR1 is SQVTM and CDR2 ANQGSEA. Trimming shortened V by 6 bases and J by 6 bases, and 6 bases separated the two germline ends. This CDR3 contains 11 residues. CDR3 residues: CSVGEANVLTF. Here the CDR3 DNA reads TGCAGCGTCGGTGAGGCCAACGTCCTGACTTTC.

This clone was recorded once. The genes are TRBV4-3 and TRBJ2-3; TRBD1 agrees at 11 bases. The CDR3 totals 16 residues. The junction had 6 bases not matched to a gene; V was cut back by 4 bases and J by 3 bases. The V gene's germline CDR1 is LGHNA and CDR2 YSLEER. The CDR3 is CASSLTGTGGTDTQYF. The CDR3 nucleotides read TGCGCCAGCAGCCTAACCGGGACAGGGGGAACAGATACGCAGTATTTT.

This clone was recorded a few times. The chain uses TRBV4-1 and TRBJ1-5; 7 nucleotides agree with TRBD1. The germline V gene encodes CDR1 MGHRA and CDR2 YSYEKL. CDR3 length equals 18 residues. After removal of 0 bases from V and 5 bases from J, the junction contained 13 bases not matched to a gene. CDR3 DNA sequence: TGCGCCAGCAGCCAAGATCCCCCGGGGCAGGGGGTTGATCAGCCCCAGCATTTT. It yields the protein CASSQDPPGQGVDQPQHF.

The genes are TRBV7-9 and TRBJ2-5; 9 nucleotides line up with TRBD1. Germline loops: CDR1 SEHNR, CDR2 FQNEAQ (reference sequence). Trimming at V came to 6 bases and at J to 3 bases, leaving 17 bases not matched to a gene. CDR3 length: 18 residues. The DNA of the CDR3 is TGTGCCAGCAGTCTTTGGACAGGGGATATCGGGATAAAAGAGACCCAGTACTTC. It translates to CASSLWTGDIGIKETQYF. Variable domain in full (rest from reference TRBV7-9 and TRBJ2-5): DTGVSQNPRHKITKRGQNVTFRCDPISEHNRLYWYRQTLGQGPEFLTYFQNEAQLEKSRLLSDRFSAERPKGSFSTLEIQRTEQGDSAMYLCASSLWTGDIGIKETQYFGPGTRLLVL.